This T cell receptor beta chain was documented in a study of blood T cell repertoires in COVID-19. The wider study: PBMCs, B-cell-depleted T cells, or T cells were the source of the cDNA or gDNA that made up the material.

In the authors' methods: Amplified reference gene primers provided the basis for estimating nucleated cell counts. TCRdb keeps only in-frame clones here, not all; method: immunoSEQ multiplex PCR. The V and J calls and clone size are taken from that table; D and trimming were inferred from the DNA. The repertoire holds 130,000 to 150,000 clones, with 88% as singletons. V was cut by 3 bases and J by 7 bases, with 15 bases left in between. The germline gives CDR1 LNHDA, CDR2 SQIVND (reference sequence). The length of the CDR3 is 14 residues. Input material: peripheral blood. The receptor comes from a woman in her 50s with acute or convalescent COVID-19. The chain links TRBV19 to TRBJ1-2; possibly TRBD1 for D (6 bases). CDR3: CASSIPGGRGGYTF. For the CDR3, the DNA is TGTGCCAGTAGTATCCCGGGGGGCCGGGGTGGCTACACCTTC. Complete variable domain (other parts from reference TRBV19 and TRBJ1-2): DGGITQSPKYLFRKEGQNVTLSCEQNLNHDAMYWYRQDPGQGLRLIYYSQIVNDFQKGDIAEGYSVSREKKESFPLTVTSAQKNPTAFYLCASSIPGGRGGYTFGSGTRLTVV.